This section outlines one T cell receptor beta chain sequence together with its context. This sample was included in a study of spatial heterogeneity in lung cancer. Whole-study context: Alpha-chain sequences were detected in numbers that were consistently lower than beta-chain sequences. A unique TCR and UMI combination showed up more than ten times in raw reads, on average.

MiXCR, run by TCRdb on the 5' RACE reads, gives a single entry per CDR3 protein. The sample comprises 43,000 or so distinct CDR3 sequences, about 12% of which are singletons, and over 30% rests with the top ten. CDR3 length: 12 residues. V lost 7 bases to trimming and J lost 2 bases, with 9 bases between them. The time point: blood at routine non-recurrence follow-up after resection. Whole RNA, isolated from tumor, nontumor lung or frozen PBMC, was sequenced without prior sorting. Source: PBMCs, taken at follow-up. The chain joins TRBV12-3 or TRBV12-4 to TRBJ2-7; D perhaps matches TRBD1 (6 bases). The sequence derives from a male donor with early-stage non-small cell lung cancer. This chain's CDR3 is CASTDRAYEQYF. In DNA form, the CDR3 reads TGTGCCAGCACGGACAGAGCCTACGAGCAGTACTTC.